Presented here are 28 T cell receptor beta chains from one specimen sequenced in a study of blood T cell repertoires in COVID-19. Measured with immunoSEQ multiplex PCR; TCRdb has only the in-frame clones, and not every one. The sample holds approximately 300,000 clones, 75% to 95% seen once. Sequencing input: peripheral blood. These TCRs come from a woman aged 25-40 years with COVID-19, enrolled during active disease.

The chain is built from TRBV7-9 and TRBJ1-2; D perhaps matches TRBD1 (5 bases). CDR1 is SEHNR, CDR2 FQNEAQ, per germline (reference sequence). V lost 0 bases to trimming and J lost 8 bases, with 16 bases between them. The CDR3 loop spans 15 amino acids. CDR3 nucleotide sequence: TGTGCCAGCAGCTTAGCAGACAGCTTGGAACCGGGCTACACCTTC. This codes for CASSLADSLEPGYTF.

The sample holds one count of this clone. This chain joins TRBV19 and TRBJ1-3; D is uncertain. V lost 8 bases and J 3 bases, leaving 8 bases between the germline ends. The germline V gene has CDR1 LNHDA and CDR2 SQIVND (reference sequence). The CDR3 length is 12 residues. As DNA, the CDR3 is TGTGCCAGTGCCCCTAGTGGAAACACCATATATTTT. Protein product: CASAPSGNTIYF. The whole variable domain, filled in from reference TRBV19 and TRBJ1-3, reads DGGITQSPKYLFRKEGQNVTLSCEQNLNHDAMYWYRQDPGQGLRLIYYSQIVNDFQKGDIAEGYSVSREKKESFPLTVTSAQKNPTAFYLCASAPSGNTIYFGEGSWLTVV.

There are many counts of this clone. Written as DNA, the CDR3 is TGTGCCATCAGTGAAACTACCCTCTGGAATGAGCAGTTCTTC. It specifies CAISETTLWNEQFF. This chain uses TRBV10-3 with TRBJ2-1; unclear D gene. Between the trimmed V and J ends, which lost 3 bases and 7 bases, there was a span of 13 bases. The CDR3 loop spans 14 amino acids. CDR1 is ENHRY and CDR2 is SYGVKD in the germline V gene.

The chain has TRBV2 and TRBJ2-6, with D perhaps TRBD1 (7 bases). The germline V gene encodes CDR1 SNHLY and CDR2 FYNNEI. Trimming cost V 6 bases and J 0 bases, with 15 bases left between them. The CDR3 extends over 17 amino acids. The DNA of the CDR3 is TGTGCCAGCAGGGGCGGAGGGGGCGTCTCTGGGGCCAACGTCCTGACTTTC. Protein: CASRGGGGVSGANVLTF.

V usage is TRBV6-5 and J usage is TRBJ1-6; D unclear. The ends were cut back, 2 bases at V and 3 bases at J, with 8 bases in the middle. Germline CDR1 and CDR2: MNHEY and SVGAGI. This CDR3 is 15 amino acids long. The CDR3 protein is CASSYRENYNSPLHF. DNA for the CDR3: TGTGCCAGCAGTTACCGGGAGAACTATAATTCACCCCTCCACTTT.

V is TRBV30 and J is TRBJ1-1; D not certain. The germline V gene has CDR1 GTSNPN and CDR2 SVGIG (reference sequence). The CDR3 sequence is 11 residues long. With 3 bases removed from V and 6 bases from J, the gap between germline ends came to 8 bases. The CDR3 reads CAWRQSAEAFF. The CDR3 DNA reads as TGTGCCTGGAGGCAGTCCGCTGAAGCTTTCTTT.

This chain links TRBV7-9 with TRBJ1-1; 8 bases agree with TRBD1. Germline V gives CDR1 SEHNR, CDR2 FQNEAQ (reference sequence). This CDR3 has 12 amino acids. Germline trimming cut 5 bases from V and 8 bases from J; bases unmatched to any gene: 4. CDR3 amino acids: CASSAGGAEAFF. As DNA, the CDR3 is TGTGCCAGCAGCGCAGGGGGCGCGGAAGCTTTCTTT. The complete variable domain, with remaining parts taken from reference TRBV7-9 and TRBJ1-1, reads DTGVSQNPRHKITKRGQNVTFRCDPISEHNRLYWYRQTLGQGPEFLTYFQNEAQLEKSRLLSDRFSAERPKGSFSTLEIQRTEQGDSAMYLCASSAGGAEAFFGQGTRLTVV.

The chain is built from TRBV5-4 and TRBJ2-2, with D perhaps matching TRBD1 (6 bases). V was trimmed by 4 bases and J by 4 bases, leaving 14 bases between them. The length of the CDR3 is 15 residues. Germline assignment: CDR1 SGHNT and CDR2 YYREEE (reference sequence). Here the CDR3 reads CASSQGHRVTGELFF. The DNA of the CDR3 is TGTGCCAGCAGCCAGGGACACCGGGTCACCGGGGAGCTGTTTTTT.

The gene calls are TRBV11-2 and TRBJ2-3; TRBD2 agrees at 14 bases. Germline V gene data show CDR1 as SGHAT and CDR2 as FQNNGV. With V trimmed by 4 bases and J by 8 bases, 8 bases remained unmatched. The CDR3 runs 16 residues. CDR3 bases: TGTGCCAGCAGCTCTCCGGGACTAGCGGGAGCGTTTACGCAGTATTTT. Protein: CASSSPGLAGAFTQYF. The variable domain in full, completed from reference TRBV11-2 and TRBJ2-3, reads EAGVAQSPRYKIIEKRQSVAFWCNPISGHATLYWYQQILGQGPKLLIQFQNNGVVDDSQLPKDRFSAERLKGVDSTLKIQPAKLEDSAVYLCASSSPGLAGAFTQYFGPGTRLTVL.

The chain uses TRBV24-1 and TRBJ2-5, with D maybe TRBD1 (6 bases). This CDR3 is 15 amino acids long. Trimming removed 9 bases at V and 3 bases at J, with 19 bases between. Per the germline V gene, CDR1 is KGHDR and CDR2 is SFDVKD. This CDR3 reads CATYRTGTLEETQYF. The CDR3 nucleotides read TGTGCCACCTACCGGACCGGGACACTTGAAGAGACCCAGTACTTC.

This clone was detected a few times. V and J are TRBV9 and TRBJ1-1; tentative D call: TRBD1 (6 bases). Germline CDR1 and CDR2: SGDLS and YYNGEE. V gave up 1 base and J gave up 5 bases, with 12 bases separating them. The CDR3 is made up of 14 amino acids. The CDR3: CASSVLAGETEAFF. CDR3 nucleotide sequence: TGTGCCAGCAGCGTACTAGCAGGGGAAACTGAAGCTTTCTTT.

This rearrangement joins TRBV11-2 to TRBJ2-7, with 9 nucleotides matching TRBD2. J lost 5 bases, V lost 0 bases, and 5 bases had no gene match. CDR1 SGHAT and CDR2 FQNNGV come from the germline V gene. This CDR3 is built from 15 residues. The CDR3 sequence is CASSLEAGGQDEQYF. The DNA for the CDR3 is TGTGCCAGCAGCTTAGAGGCGGGAGGGCAGGACGAGCAGTACTTC.

The chain couples TRBV18 to TRBJ1-4; perhaps TRBD1 as D (5 bases). Germline V gene sequence: CDR1 KGHSH, CDR2 LQKENI. This CDR3 spans 13 amino acids. Trimming removed 2 bases at V and 8 bases at J, with 9 bases between. The CDR3 nucleotides are TGTGCCAGCTCACCAAGGGGAACGGAAAAACTGTTTTTT. Its translation is CASSPRGTEKLFF.

This rearrangement joins TRBV7-9 to TRBJ2-7; TRBD2 matches 11 bases. Germline V gene lookup returns CDR1 SEHNR and CDR2 FQNEAQ (reference sequence). The J segment lost 5 bases and the V segment lost 3 bases, leaving 9 bases of the junction unmatched. CDR3 length: 16 amino acids. The CDR3 bases are TGTGCCAGCAGCTTCCCAACTAGCGGGAGTATGGACGAGCAGTACTTC. This gives the protein CASSFPTSGSMDEQYF.

The DNA of the CDR3 is TGTGCCAGCAGTTTGGCAGGGGGCTGGGGCTACACCTTC. It encodes CASSLAGGWGYTF. This rearrangement joins TRBV28 to TRBJ1-2, with TRBD1 matching 8 bases. The ends lost 3 bases at V and 8 bases at J; junction bases unmatched: 5. The CDR3 is 13 amino acids. CDR1 and CDR2 (germline): MDHEN, SYDVKM.

The chain couples TRBV7-9 to TRBJ1-5, with D perhaps TRBD1 (5 bases). V dropped 5 bases and J dropped 3 bases, with 11 bases sitting between them. CDR3 size: 14 residues. Germline assignment: CDR1 SEHNR and CDR2 FQNEAQ (reference sequence). CDR3 protein: CASSRAGPNQPQHF. The CDR3 DNA reads TGTGCCAGCAGCCGCGCGGGACCCAATCAGCCCCAGCATTTT.

CDR3 sequence reads: CATSRGGSYEQYF. CDR3 nucleotides: TGTGCCACCAGCCGGGGCGGGAGTTACGAGCAGTACTTC. The V gene is TRBV24-1, the J gene TRBJ2-7, with 7 bases matching TRBD2. The germline V gene encodes CDR1 KGHDR and CDR2 SFDVKD. CDR3 size: 13 residues. J gave up 4 bases and V 7 bases, and 6 bases lay outside the gene matches.

The rearrangement joins TRBV2 to TRBJ2-2; TRBD1 agrees at 10 bases. Germline loops: CDR1 SNHLY, CDR2 FYNNEI. The V and J ends lost 2 bases and 4 bases, in that order; junction bases with no gene match: 4. CDR3 length: 16 residues. This CDR3 reads CASSERQGAPTGELFF. CDR3 nucleotides: TGTGCCAGCAGTGAAAGACAGGGGGCCCCCACCGGGGAGCTGTTTTTT. The whole variable domain, remainder taken from reference TRBV2 and TRBJ2-2, is EPEVTQTPSHQVTQMGQEVILRCVPISNHLYFYWYRQILGQKVEFLVSFYNNEISEKSEIFDDQFSVERPDGSNFTLKIRSTKLEDSAMYFCASSERQGAPTGELFFGEGSRLTVL.

The chain joins TRBV7-3 to TRBJ2-7; 8 nucleotides agree with TRBD1. CDR3 length: 15 amino acids. Germline loops: CDR1 SGHTA, CDR2 FQGTGA. V shed 2 bases and J 1 base; nucleotides not matched to a gene: 4. The CDR3 sequence: CASSLGQGFSYEQYF. CDR3 sequence (DNA): TGTGCCAGCAGCTTAGGACAGGGTTTTTCCTACGAGCAGTACTTC.

V and J are TRBV6-2 or TRBV6-3 and TRBJ2-1, with D possibly matching TRBD2 (6 bases). V was cut by 1 base and J by 0 bases, with 19 bases left in between. CDR3 size: 19 residues. Germline-derived CDR1 and CDR2 are MNHEY and SVGEGT. CDR3 sequence: CASSYYSPGTLSSYNEQFF. The DNA for the CDR3 is TGTGCCAGCAGTTACTACAGTCCCGGGACTTTGAGCTCCTACAATGAGCAGTTCTTC.

The J gene is TRBJ2-3, the V gene TRBV28; TRBD1 matches at 8 bases. CDR1 and CDR2 (germline): MDHEN, SYDVKM. The CDR3 is 14 amino acids. The V segment lost 6 bases and the J segment 2 bases; nucleotides outside the gene matches: 4. For the CDR3, the DNA is TGTGCCAGCAGGGGGACAGGATTCACAGATACGCAGTATTTT. Translation: CASRGTGFTDTQYF.

This clone has a handful of counts. The chain has TRBV4-1 and TRBJ2-1; perhaps TRBD2 as D (6 bases). Germline loops: CDR1 MGHRA, CDR2 YSYEKL. The CDR3 is 17 residues long. The germline V and J ends were trimmed by 2 bases and 6 bases, with 20 bases remaining between them. CDR3 loop: CASSQPSAPPSFNEQFF. The CDR3 nucleotides read TGCGCCAGCAGCCAACCTAGCGCTCCCCCTTCGTTCAATGAGCAGTTCTTC.

CDR3 loop: CATSREREGLDGELFF. In DNA, the CDR3 is TGTGCCACCAGCCGCGAGCGGGAGGGCCTGGACGGGGAGCTGTTTTTT. The chain combines TRBV15 with TRBJ2-2, with 10 bases identical to TRBD2. CDR3 length: 16 residues. With 5 bases clipped from V and 7 bases from J, the junction kept 10 bases outside the gene matches. Germline V gives CDR1 LNHNV, CDR2 YYDKDF (reference sequence).

The rearrangement joins TRBV11-2 to TRBJ2-7; D gene uncertain. V was trimmed by 1 base and J by 2 bases, leaving 9 bases between them. The CDR3 contains 14 residues. Per the germline V gene, CDR1 is SGHAT and CDR2 is FQNNGV. CDR3 nucleotides: TGTGCCAGCAGCTTAGCGCACACCACCTACGAGCAGTACTTC. It translates to CASSLAHTTYEQYF.

This chain joins TRBV6-6 and TRBJ2-1; a possible D gene is TRBD2 (7 bases). The CDR3 is 13 amino acids. Trimming removed 1 base at V and 9 bases at J, with 10 bases between. The germline gives CDR1 MNHNY, CDR2 SVGAGI (reference sequence). The CDR3 spells CASSYWGGAEQFF. DNA for the CDR3: TGTGCCAGCAGTTACTGGGGGGGGGCTGAGCAGTTCTTC.

The chain couples TRBV19 to TRBJ2-1, with 7 bases matching TRBD2. V shed 5 bases, J shed 8 bases, and the junction held 15 bases outside the gene matches. Germline loops: CDR1 LNHDA, CDR2 SQIVND (reference sequence). This CDR3 contains 16 residues. CDR3 amino acids: CASSGMGGPKLYEQFF. The DNA for the CDR3 is TGTGCCAGTAGTGGGATGGGAGGGCCAAAGTTGTATGAGCAGTTCTTC. Using reference TRBV19 and TRBJ2-1 for the parts outside the CDR3, the full variable domain is DGGITQSPKYLFRKEGQNVTLSCEQNLNHDAMYWYRQDPGQGLRLIYYSQIVNDFQKGDIAEGYSVSREKKESFPLTVTSAQKNPTAFYLCASSGMGGPKLYEQFFGPGTRLTVL.

The chain employs TRBV15 and TRBJ2-7, with 8 bases fitting TRBD2. Germline values: CDR1 LNHNV, CDR2 YYDKDF (reference sequence). V was clipped by 4 bases and J by 2 bases; unmatched bases: 4. This CDR3 comprises 14 residues. The CDR3 bases are TGTGCCACCAGCATCGGGACTAGAGCCTACGAGCAGTACTTC. It is translated as CATSIGTRAYEQYF.

J is TRBJ1-6 and V is TRBV30, with D hard to call. The CDR3 runs to 15 residues. From germline, CDR1 is GTSNPN and CDR2 SVGIG (reference sequence). V was pared by 4 bases and J by 0 bases, with 10 bases between. CDR3 DNA: TGTGCCTGGACAGGTTCGAGCTCCTATAATTCACCCCTCCACTTT. Residues: CAWTGSSSYNSPLHF. Based on the CDR3 plus reference TRBV30 and TRBJ1-6, the full variable domain is SQTIHQWPATLVQPVGSPLSLECTVEGTSNPNLYWYRQAAGRGLQLLFYSVGIGQISSEVPQNLSASRPQDRQFILSSKKLLLSDSGFYLCAWTGSSSYNSPLHFGNGTRLTVT.